The entry below describes one TCR beta chain. Its antigen remains unknown. CDR1 is MNHEY and CDR2 is SMNVEV in the germline V gene (reference sequence). V lost 8 bases, J lost 0 bases, and 6 bases stayed unmatched. The CDR3 runs 14 residues. The table came from immunoSEQ multiplex PCR; TCRdb's copy has only in-frame clones and leaves some out. The profile shows about 120,000 clones, approximately 86% of them singletons. These data originate in a study of T cell responses to AZD1222 COVID-19 vaccine. Points from the study as a whole: Nearly half of spike-specific TCRs reportedly go after variant regions that carry no mutations.

The chain couples TRBV27 to TRBJ2-7; TRBD2 aligns across 8 bases. The sequence was obtained from an adult in good health. The starting material was peripheral blood, obtained on day 0 of AZD1222 vaccination. The CDR3 DNA sequence: TGTGCCAGCTCACTAGCGGCGAGCTCCTACGAGCAGTACTTC. It encodes CASSLAASSYEQYF.